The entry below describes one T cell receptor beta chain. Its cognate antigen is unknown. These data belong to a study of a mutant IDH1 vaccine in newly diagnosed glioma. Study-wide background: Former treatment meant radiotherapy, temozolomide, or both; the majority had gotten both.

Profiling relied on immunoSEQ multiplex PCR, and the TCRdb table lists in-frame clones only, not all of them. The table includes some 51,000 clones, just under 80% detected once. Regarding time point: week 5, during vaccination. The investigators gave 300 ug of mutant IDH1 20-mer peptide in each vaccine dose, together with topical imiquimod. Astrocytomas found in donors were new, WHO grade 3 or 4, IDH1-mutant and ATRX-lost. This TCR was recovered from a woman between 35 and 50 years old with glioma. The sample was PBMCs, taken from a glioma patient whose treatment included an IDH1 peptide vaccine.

CDR3 protein: CASSLAQNEKLFF. CDR3 coding DNA: TGTGCCAGCAGTCTAGCTCAAAATGAAAAACTGTTTTTT. The chain couples TRBV6-1 to TRBJ1-4; D not certain. The CDR3 sequence is 13 residues long. Trimming left V 5 bases short and J 5 bases short, with 9 bases between. Per the germline V gene, CDR1 is MNHNS and CDR2 is SASEGT.